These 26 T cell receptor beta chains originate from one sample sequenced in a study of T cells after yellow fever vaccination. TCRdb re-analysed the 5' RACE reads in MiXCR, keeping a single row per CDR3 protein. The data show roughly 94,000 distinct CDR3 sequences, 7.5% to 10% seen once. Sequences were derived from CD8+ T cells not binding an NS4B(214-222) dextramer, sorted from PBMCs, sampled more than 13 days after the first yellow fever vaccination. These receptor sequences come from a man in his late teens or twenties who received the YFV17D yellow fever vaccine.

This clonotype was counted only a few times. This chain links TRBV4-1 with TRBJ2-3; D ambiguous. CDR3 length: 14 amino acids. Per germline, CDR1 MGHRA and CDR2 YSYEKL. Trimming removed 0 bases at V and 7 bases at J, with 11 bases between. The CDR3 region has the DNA TGCGCCAGCAGCCAAGAGAGAGCTGGATATACGCAGTATTTT. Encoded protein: CASSQERAGYTQYF.

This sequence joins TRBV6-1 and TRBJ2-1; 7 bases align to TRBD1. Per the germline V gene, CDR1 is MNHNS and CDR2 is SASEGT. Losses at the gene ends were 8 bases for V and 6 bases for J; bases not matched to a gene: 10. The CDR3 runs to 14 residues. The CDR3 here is CASALRGRTNEQFF. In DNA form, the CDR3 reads TGTGCCAGCGCCCTGAGGGGGCGAACCAATGAGCAGTTCTTC.

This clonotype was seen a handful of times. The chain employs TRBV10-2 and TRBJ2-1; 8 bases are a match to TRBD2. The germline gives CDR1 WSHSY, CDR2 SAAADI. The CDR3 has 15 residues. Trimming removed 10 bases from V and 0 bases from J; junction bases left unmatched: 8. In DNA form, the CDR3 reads TGCGCCACCTCACCCGGGGGGGCCTCCTACAATGAGCAGTTCTTC. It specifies CATSPGGASYNEQFF.

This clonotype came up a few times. This chain's CDR3 is CASRPSTGYQETQYF. CDR3 sequence (DNA): TGTGCCAGCAGGCCTTCGACAGGATACCAAGAGACCCAGTACTTC. This chain joins TRBV7-2 and TRBJ2-5; a possible D gene is TRBD1 (6 bases). Germline CDR1 is SGHTA and CDR2 is FQGNSA. The CDR3 runs 15 residues. V was trimmed by 6 bases and J by 0 bases, leaving 14 bases between them.

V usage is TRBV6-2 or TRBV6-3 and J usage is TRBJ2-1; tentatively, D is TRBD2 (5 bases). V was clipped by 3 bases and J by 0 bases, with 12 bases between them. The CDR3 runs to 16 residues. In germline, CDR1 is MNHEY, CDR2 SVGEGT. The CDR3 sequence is CASSYMRRGSYNEQFF. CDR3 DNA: TGTGCCAGCAGTTATATGAGACGGGGCTCCTACAATGAGCAGTTCTTC.

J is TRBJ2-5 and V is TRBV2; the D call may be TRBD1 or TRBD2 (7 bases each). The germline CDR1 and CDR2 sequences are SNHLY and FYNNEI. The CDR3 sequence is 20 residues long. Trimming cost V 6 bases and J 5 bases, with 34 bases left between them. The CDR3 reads CASRGPGGADSEFYTETQYF. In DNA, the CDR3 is TGTGCCAGCAGGGGCCCAGGGGGGGCGGATTCAGAGTTCTACACGGAGACCCAGTACTTC.

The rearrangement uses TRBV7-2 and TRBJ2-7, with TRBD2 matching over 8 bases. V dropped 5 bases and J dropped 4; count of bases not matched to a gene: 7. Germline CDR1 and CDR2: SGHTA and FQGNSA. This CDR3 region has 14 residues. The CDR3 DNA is TGTGCCAGCAGCCCCCGGGGGGGTCGATACGAGCAGTACTTC. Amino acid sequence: CASSPRGGRYEQYF.

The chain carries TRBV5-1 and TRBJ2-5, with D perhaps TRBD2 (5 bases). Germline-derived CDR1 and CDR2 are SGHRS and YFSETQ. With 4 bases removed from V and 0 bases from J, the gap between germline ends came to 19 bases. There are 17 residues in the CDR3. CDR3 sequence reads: CASSQRWAQRDQETQYF. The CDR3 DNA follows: TGCGCCAGCAGCCAGCGGTGGGCCCAGAGGGACCAAGAGACCCAGTACTTC.

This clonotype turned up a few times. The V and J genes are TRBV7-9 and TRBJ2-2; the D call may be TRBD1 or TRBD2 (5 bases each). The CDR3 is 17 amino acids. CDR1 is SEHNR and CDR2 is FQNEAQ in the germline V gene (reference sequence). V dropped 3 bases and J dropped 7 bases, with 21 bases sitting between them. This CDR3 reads CASSLDYQGAPGGELFF. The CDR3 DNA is TGTGCCAGCAGCTTGGATTATCAGGGAGCCCCCGGCGGGGAGCTGTTTTTT.

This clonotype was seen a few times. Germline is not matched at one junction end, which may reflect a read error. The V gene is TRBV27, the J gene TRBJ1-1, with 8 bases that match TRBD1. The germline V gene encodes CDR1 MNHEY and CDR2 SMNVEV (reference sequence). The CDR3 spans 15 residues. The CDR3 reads CASSLSSTGATEAFF. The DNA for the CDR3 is TGTGCCAGCAGCTTATCCTCGACAGGGGCCACTGAAGCTTTCTTT.

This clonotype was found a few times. DNA for the CDR3: TGTGCCAGCATCCGAACAGGGAGCGGGTATGGCTACACCTTC. Residues: CASIRTGSGYGYTF. The rearrangement uses TRBV12-3 or TRBV12-4 and TRBJ1-2; possible D gene TRBD1, 6 bases. This CDR3 has 14 residues. V was clipped by 7 bases and J by 5 bases, with 17 bases between them.

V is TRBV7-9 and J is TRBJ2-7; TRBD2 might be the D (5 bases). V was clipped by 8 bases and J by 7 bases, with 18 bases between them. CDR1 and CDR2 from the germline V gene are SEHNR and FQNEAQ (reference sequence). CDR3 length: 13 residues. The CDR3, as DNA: TGTGCCAGCGAGGGCGCCCGGGCCTTAGAGCAGTACGTC. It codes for CASEGARALEQYV.

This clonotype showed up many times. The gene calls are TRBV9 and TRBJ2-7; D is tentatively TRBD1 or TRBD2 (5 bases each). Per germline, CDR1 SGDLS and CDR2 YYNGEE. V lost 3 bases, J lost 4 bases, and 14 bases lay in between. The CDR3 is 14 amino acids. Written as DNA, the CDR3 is TGTGCCAGCAGCGCGGACGGGGACGGATACGAGCAGTACTTC. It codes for CASSADGDGYEQYF.

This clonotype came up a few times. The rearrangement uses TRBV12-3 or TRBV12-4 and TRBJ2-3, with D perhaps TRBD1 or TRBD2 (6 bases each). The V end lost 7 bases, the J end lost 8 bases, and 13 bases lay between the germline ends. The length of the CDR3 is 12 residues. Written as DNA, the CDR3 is TGTGCCAGCAATGATGGGGGGCTTACGCAGTATTTT. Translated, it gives CASNDGGLTQYF.

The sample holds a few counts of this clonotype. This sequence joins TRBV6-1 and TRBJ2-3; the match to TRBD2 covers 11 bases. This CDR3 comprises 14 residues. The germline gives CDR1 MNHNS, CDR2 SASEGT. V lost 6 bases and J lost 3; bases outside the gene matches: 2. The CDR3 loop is CASSRTSGTDTQYF. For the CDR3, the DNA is TGTGCCAGCAGCCGGACTAGCGGGACAGATACGCAGTATTTT.

The CDR3 DNA reads as TGCGCCAGCAGCTTGGCATACAATCAGCCCCAGCATTTT. Translation gives CASSLAYNQPQHF. The gene calls are TRBV5-1 and TRBJ1-5, with unresolved D. The V and J ends lost 0 bases and 3 bases respectively, with 4 bases between them. This CDR3 spans 13 amino acids. From germline, CDR1 is SGHRS and CDR2 YFSETQ.

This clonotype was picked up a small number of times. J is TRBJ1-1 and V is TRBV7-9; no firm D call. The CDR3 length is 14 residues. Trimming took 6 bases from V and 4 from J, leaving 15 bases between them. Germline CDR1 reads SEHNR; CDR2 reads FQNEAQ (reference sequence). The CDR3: CASSARPRGTEAFF. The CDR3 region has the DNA TGTGCCAGCAGTGCGCGTCCACGCGGCACTGAAGCTTTCTTT. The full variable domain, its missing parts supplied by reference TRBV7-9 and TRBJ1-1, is DTGVSQNPRHKITKRGQNVTFRCDPISEHNRLYWYRQTLGQGPEFLTYFQNEAQLEKSRLLSDRFSAERPKGSFSTLEIQRTEQGDSAMYLCASSARPRGTEAFFGQGTRLTVV.

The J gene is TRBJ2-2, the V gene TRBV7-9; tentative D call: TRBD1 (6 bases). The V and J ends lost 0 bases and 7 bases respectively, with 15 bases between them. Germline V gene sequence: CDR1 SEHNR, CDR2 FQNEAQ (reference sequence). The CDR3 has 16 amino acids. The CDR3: CASSLAPGGAGGELFF. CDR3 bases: TGTGCCAGCAGCTTAGCCCCTGGGGGCGCAGGCGGGGAGCTGTTTTTT. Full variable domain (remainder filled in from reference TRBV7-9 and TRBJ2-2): DTGVSQNPRHKITKRGQNVTFRCDPISEHNRLYWYRQTLGQGPEFLTYFQNEAQLEKSRLLSDRFSAERPKGSFSTLEIQRTEQGDSAMYLCASSLAPGGAGGELFFGEGSRLTVL.

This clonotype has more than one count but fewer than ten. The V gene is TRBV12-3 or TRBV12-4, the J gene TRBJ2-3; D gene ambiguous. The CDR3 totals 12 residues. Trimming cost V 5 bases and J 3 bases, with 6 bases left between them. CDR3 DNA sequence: TGTGCCAGCAGTCCTGTTACAGATACGCAGTATTTT. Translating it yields CASSPVTDTQYF.

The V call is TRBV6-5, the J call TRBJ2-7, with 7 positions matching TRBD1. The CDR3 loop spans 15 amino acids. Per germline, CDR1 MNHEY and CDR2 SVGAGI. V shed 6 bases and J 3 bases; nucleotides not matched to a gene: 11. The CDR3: CASSRHNRGYYEQYV. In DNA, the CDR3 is TGTGCCAGCAGCCGCCACAACAGGGGATACTACGAGCAGTACGTC.

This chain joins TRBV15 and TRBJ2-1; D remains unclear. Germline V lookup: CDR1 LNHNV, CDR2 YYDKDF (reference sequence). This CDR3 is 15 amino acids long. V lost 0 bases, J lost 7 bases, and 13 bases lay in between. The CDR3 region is CATSRDHGGRNEQFF. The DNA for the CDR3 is TGTGCCACCAGCAGAGATCACGGTGGTCGTAATGAGCAGTTCTTC.

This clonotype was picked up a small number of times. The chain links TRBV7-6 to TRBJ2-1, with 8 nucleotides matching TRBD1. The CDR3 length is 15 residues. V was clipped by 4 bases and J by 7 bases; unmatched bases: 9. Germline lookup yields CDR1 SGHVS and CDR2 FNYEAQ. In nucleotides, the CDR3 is TGTGCCAGCAGCTCACCGCAGGGGGCTGGGAATGAGCAGTTCTTC. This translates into CASSSPQGAGNEQFF.

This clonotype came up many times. CDR3 residues: CASSPTEYYGYTF. CDR3 bases: TGTGCCAGCAGCCCGACAGAGTACTATGGCTACACCTTC. J is TRBJ1-2 and V is TRBV7-9; possibly TRBD1 for D (5 bases). V was pared by 5 bases and J by 3 bases, with 10 bases between. Per the germline V gene, CDR1 is SEHNR and CDR2 is FQNEAQ (reference sequence). CDR3 length: 13 residues.

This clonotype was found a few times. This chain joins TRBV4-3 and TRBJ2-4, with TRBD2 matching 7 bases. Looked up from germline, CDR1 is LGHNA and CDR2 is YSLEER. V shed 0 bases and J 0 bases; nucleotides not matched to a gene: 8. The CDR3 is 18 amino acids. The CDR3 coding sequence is TGCGCCAGCAGCCAAGATGTTCGGGGCGGGGGAGCCAAAAACATTCAGTACTTC. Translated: CASSQDVRGGGAKNIQYF.

DNA for the CDR3: TGCGCCAGCAGCGAAGCCTCCTACAATGAGCAGTTCTTC. Its translation is CASSEASYNEQFF. The V and J genes are TRBV5-1 and TRBJ2-1; D gene uncertain. Per the germline V gene, CDR1 is SGHRS and CDR2 is YFSETQ. V lost 4 bases, J lost 0 bases, and 5 bases lay in between. This CDR3 spans 13 amino acids.

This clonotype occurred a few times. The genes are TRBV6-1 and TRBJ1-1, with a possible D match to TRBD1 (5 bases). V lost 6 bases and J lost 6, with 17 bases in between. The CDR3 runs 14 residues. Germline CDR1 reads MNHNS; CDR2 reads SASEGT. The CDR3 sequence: CASRLFTRDAEAFF. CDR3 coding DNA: TGTGCCAGCAGACTTTTTACGCGGGACGCTGAAGCTTTCTTT.